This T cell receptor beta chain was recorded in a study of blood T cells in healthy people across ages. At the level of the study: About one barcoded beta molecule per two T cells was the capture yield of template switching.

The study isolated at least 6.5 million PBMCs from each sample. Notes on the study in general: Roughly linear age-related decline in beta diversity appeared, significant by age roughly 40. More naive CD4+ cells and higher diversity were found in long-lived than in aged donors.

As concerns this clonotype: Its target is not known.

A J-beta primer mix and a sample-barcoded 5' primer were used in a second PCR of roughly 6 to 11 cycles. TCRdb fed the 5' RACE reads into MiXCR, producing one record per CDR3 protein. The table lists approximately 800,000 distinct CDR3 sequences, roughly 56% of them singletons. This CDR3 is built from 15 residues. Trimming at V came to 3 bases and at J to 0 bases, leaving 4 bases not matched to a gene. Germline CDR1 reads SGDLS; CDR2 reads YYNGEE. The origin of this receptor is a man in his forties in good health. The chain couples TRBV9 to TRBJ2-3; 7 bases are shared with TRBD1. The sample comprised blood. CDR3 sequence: CASSEGTESTDTQYF. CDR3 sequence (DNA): TGTGCCAGCAGCGAGGGGACAGAAAGCACAGATACGCAGTATTTT.